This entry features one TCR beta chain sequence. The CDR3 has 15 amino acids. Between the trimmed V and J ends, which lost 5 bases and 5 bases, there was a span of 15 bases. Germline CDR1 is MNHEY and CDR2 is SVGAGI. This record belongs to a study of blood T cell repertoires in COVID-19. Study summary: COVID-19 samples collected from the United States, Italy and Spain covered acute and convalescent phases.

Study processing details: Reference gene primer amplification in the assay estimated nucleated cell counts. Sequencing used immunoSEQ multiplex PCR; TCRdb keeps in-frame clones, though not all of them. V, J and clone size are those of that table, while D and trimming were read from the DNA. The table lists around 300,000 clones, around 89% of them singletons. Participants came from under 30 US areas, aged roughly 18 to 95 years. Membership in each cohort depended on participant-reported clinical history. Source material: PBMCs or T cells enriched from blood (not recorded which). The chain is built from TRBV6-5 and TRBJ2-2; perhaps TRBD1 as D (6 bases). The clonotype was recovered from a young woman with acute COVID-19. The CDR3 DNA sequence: TGTGCCAGCAGTCGAGGCAGGGGTTGGACCGGGGAGCTGTTTTTT. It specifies CASSRGRGWTGELFF.